Described below is a single T cell receptor (beta chain) sequence and its context. Antigen specificity is unknown. This CDR3 has 16 amino acids. V lost 6 bases to trimming and J lost 5 bases; unmatched junction nucleotides: 8. The germline V gene encodes CDR1 SNHLY and CDR2 FYNNEI. The data are from a study of cytomegalovirus exposure and HLA in healthy donors. The PCR employed 60 Vbeta primers together with 13 Jbeta primers. The data were produced by immunoSEQ multiplex PCR, yet TCRdb's version contains in-frame clones alone and is incomplete. The repertoire holds 90,000 to 120,000 clones, with around 74% as singletons. Findings of the study overall: V- and J-gene trimming of TCR beta was linked (in a later analysis) to a missense DCLRE1C variant.

The chain uses TRBV2 and TRBJ2-1; 12 bases map to TRBD2. Sequencing input: PBMCs. This clonotype was sampled from a woman aged 40 to 50 in good health and CMV-seropositive. The CDR3 DNA is TGTGCCAGCAGAGCACTAGCGGGGGGTACGCACAATGAGCAGTTCTTC. Its protein is CASRALAGGTHNEQFF.